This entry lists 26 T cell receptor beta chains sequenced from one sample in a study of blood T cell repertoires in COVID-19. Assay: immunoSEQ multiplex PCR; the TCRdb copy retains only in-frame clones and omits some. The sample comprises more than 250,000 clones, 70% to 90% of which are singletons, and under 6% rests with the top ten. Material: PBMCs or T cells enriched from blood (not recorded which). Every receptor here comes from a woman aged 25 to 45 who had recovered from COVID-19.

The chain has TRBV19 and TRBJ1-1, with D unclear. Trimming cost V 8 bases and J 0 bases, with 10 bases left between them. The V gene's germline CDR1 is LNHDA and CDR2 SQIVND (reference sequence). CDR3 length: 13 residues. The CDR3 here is CASSREVNTEAFF. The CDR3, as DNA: TGTGCCAGTTCAAGGGAGGTGAACACTGAAGCTTTCTTT. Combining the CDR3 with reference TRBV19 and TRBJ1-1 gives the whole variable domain DGGITQSPKYLFRKEGQNVTLSCEQNLNHDAMYWYRQDPGQGLRLIYYSQIVNDFQKGDIAEGYSVSREKKESFPLTVTSAQKNPTAFYLCASSREVNTEAFFGQGTRLTVV.

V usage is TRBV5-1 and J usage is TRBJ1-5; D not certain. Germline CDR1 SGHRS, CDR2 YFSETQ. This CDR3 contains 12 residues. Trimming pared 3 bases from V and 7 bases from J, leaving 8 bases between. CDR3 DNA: TGCGCCAGCAGCTCGACAAAACAGCCCCAGCATTTT. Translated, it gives CASSSTKQPQHF.

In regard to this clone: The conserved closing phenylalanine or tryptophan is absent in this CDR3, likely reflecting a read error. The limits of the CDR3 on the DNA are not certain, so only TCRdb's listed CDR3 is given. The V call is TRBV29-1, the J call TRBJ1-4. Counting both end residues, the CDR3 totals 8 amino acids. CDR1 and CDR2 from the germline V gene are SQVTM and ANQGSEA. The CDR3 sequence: CSVLGGSG.

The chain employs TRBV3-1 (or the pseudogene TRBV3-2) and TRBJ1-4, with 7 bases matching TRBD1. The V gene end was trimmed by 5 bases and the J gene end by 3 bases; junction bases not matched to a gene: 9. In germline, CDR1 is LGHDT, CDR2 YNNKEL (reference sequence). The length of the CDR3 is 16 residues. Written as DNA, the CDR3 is TGTGCCAGCAGCTTAGCTACAGGGGCCCCTAATGAAAAACTGTTTTTT. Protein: CASSLATGAPNEKLFF.

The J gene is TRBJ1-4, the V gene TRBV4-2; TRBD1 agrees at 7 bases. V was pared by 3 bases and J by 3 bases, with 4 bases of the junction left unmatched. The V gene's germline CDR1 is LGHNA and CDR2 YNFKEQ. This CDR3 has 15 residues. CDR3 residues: CASSQADRANEKLFF. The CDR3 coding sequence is TGTGCCAGCAGCCAGGCCGACAGGGCTAATGAAAAACTGTTTTTT.

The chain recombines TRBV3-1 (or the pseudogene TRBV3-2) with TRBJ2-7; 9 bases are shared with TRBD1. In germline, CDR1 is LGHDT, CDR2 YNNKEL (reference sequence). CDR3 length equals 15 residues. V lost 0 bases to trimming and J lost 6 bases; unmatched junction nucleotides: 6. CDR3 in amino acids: CASSQDPGQGREQYF. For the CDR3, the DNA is TGTGCCAGCAGCCAAGATCCGGGACAGGGACGCGAGCAGTACTTC.

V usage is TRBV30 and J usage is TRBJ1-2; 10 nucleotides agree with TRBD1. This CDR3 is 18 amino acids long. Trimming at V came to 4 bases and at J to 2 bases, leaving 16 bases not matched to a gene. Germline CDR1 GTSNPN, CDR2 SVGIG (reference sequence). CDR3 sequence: CAWISGPSRQGANYGYTF. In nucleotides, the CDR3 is TGTGCCTGGATTAGCGGACCATCTAGACAGGGGGCAAACTATGGCTACACCTTC.

The CDR3 here is CASSLADGGNSPLHF. The CDR3 nucleotides are TGTGCCAGCAGTTTAGCGGACGGAGGAAATTCACCCCTCCACTTT. The rearrangement uses TRBV6-5 and TRBJ1-6; D unclear. The germline gives CDR1 MNHEY, CDR2 SVGAGI. CDR3 length equals 15 residues. Between the trimmed V and J ends, which lost 4 bases and 7 bases, there was a span of 14 bases.

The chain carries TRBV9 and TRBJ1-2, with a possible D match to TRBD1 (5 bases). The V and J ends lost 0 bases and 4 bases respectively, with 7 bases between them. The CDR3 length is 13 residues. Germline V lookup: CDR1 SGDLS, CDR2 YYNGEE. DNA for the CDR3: TGTGCCAGCAGCGTAGTAGACAGCTATGGCTACACCTTC. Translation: CASSVVDSYGYTF.

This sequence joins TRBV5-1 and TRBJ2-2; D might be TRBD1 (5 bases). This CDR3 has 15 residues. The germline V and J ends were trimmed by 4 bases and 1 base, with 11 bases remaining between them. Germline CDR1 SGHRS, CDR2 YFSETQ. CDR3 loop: CASSKDGQNTGELFF. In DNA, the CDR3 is TGCGCCAGCAGCAAAGACGGACAGAACACCGGGGAGCTGTTTTTT.

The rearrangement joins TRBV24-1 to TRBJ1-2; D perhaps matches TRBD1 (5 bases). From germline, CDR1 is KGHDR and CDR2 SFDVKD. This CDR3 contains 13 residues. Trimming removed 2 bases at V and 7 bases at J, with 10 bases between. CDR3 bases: TGTGCCACCAGTGATTCGGGGGTAGGTGGCTACACCTTC. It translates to CATSDSGVGGYTF.

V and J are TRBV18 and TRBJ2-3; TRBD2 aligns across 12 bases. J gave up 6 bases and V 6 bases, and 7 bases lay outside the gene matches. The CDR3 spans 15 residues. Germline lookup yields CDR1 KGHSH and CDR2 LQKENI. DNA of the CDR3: TGTGCCAGCTCCCCTAGCGGGGGGGCCGGGGATACGCAGTATTTT. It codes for CASSPSGGAGDTQYF.

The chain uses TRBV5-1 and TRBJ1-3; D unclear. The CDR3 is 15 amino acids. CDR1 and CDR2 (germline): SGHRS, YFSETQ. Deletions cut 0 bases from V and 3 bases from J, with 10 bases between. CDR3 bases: TGCGCCAGCAGCTTGGACACGAACATTGGAAACACCATATATTTT. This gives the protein CASSLDTNIGNTIYF.

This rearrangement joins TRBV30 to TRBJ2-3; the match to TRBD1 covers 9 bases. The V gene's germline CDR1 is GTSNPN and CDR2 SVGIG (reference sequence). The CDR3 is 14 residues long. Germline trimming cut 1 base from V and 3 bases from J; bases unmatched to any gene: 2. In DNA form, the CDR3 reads TGTGCCTGGAGTGATGGGACAGGGACAGATACGCAGTATTTT. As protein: CAWSDGTGTDTQYF.

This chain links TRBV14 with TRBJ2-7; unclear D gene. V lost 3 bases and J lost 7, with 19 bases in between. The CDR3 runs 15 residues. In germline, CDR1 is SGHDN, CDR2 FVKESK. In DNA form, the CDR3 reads TGTGCCAGCAGCCACTTTGTAGATGTACCCTGGGAGCAGTACTTC. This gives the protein CASSHFVDVPWEQYF.

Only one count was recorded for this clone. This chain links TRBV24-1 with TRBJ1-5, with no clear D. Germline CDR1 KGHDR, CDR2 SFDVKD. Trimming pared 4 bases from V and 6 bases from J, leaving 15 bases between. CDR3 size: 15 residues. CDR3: CATSEVEGHSQPQHF. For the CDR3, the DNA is TGTGCCACCAGTGAGGTAGAGGGCCATAGTCAGCCCCAGCATTTT.

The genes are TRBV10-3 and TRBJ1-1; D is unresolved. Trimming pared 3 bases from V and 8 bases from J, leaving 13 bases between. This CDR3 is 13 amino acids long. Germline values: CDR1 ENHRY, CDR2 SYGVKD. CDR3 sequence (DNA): TGTGCCATCAGTGACCAGCCGGAGGACGAAGCTTTCTTT. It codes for CAISDQPEDEAFF.

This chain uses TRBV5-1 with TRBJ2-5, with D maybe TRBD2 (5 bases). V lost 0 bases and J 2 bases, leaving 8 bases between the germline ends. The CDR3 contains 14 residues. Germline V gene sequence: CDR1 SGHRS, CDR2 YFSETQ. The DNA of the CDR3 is TGCGCCAGCAGCTTGGTAGCGCTTCAAGAGACCCAGTACTTC. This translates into CASSLVALQETQYF.

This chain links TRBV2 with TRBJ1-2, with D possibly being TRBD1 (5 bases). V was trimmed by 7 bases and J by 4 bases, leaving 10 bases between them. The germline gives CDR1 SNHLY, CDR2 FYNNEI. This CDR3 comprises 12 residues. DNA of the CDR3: TGTGCCAGCAAGGTGCAGGGCTATGGCTACACCTTC. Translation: CASKVQGYGYTF.

The CDR3 DNA sequence: TGTGCCAGCAGTGAATACAGGACGAGCACAGATACGCAGTATTTT. As protein: CASSEYRTSTDTQYF. The chain employs TRBV27 and TRBJ2-3, with a weak D call TRBD1 (5 bases). Trimming pared 5 bases from V and 0 bases from J, leaving 12 bases between. The CDR3 runs to 15 residues. CDR1 and CDR2 from the germline V gene are MNHEY and SMNVEV (reference sequence).

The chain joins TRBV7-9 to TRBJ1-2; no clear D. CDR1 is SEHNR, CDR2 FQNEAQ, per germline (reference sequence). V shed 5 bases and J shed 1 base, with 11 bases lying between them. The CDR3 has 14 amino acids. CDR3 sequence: CASSTLIYNYGYTF. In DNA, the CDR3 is TGTGCCAGCAGCACATTGATTTATAACTATGGCTACACCTTC.

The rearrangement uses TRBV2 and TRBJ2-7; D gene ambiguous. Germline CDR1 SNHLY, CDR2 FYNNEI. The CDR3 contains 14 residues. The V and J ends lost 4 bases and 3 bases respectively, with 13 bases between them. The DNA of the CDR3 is TGTGCCAGCAGTGCAGCCCTCCACGGCTACGAGCAGTACTTC. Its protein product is CASSAALHGYEQYF.

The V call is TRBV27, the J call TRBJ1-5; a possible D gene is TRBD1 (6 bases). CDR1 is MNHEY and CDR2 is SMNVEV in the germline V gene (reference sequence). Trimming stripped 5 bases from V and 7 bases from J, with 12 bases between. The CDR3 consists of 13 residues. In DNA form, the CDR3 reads TGTGCCAGCAGTGCAGGGGCGGGCCAGCCCCAGCATTTT. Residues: CASSAGAGQPQHF.

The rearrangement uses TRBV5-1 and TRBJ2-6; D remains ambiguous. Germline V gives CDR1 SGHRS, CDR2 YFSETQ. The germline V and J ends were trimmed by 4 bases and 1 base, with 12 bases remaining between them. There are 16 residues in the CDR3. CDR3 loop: CASSTTPTSGANVLTF. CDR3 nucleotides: TGCGCCAGCAGCACGACACCAACTTCTGGGGCCAACGTCCTGACTTTC.

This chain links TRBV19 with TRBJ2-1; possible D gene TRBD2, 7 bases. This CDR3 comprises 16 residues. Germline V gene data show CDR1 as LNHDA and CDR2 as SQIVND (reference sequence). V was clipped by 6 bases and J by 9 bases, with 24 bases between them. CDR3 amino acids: CASSTRGLAGAGEQFF. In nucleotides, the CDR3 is TGTGCCAGTAGCACCCGGGGTTTGGCGGGGGCCGGTGAGCAGTTCTTC.

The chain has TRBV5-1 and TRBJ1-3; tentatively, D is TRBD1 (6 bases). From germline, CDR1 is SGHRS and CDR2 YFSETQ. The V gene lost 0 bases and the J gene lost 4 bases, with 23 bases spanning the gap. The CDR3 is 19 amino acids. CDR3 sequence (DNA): TGCGCCAGCAGCTTGGAGGGGGACACCTTCTCTCCGAGAGGAAACACCATATATTTT. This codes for CASSLEGDTFSPRGNTIYF.